This T cell receptor beta chain was captured by sequencing in a study of blood T cell repertoires in COVID-19. Profiled with immunoSEQ multiplex PCR; TCRdb holds only in-frame clones, not every one. This table has approximately 180,000 clones, around 85% appearing once. This CDR3 has 16 amino acids. V lost 0 bases, J lost 0 bases, and 10 bases lay in between. Per germline, CDR1 SGHRS and CDR2 YFSETQ. Sequences were obtained from PBMCs or T cells enriched from blood (not recorded which). This rearrangement joins TRBV5-1 to TRBJ1-5; D is unclear. The sequence derives from a man between 40 and 49 years old who had recovered from COVID-19. The CDR3 spells CASSLGGSDSNQPQHF. The CDR3 coding sequence is TGCGCCAGCAGCTTGGGAGGGTCGGATAGCAATCAGCCCCAGCATTTT. The full variable domain, rest sourced from reference TRBV5-1 and TRBJ1-5, is KAGVTQTPRYLIKTRGQQVTLSCSPISGHRSVSWYQQTPGQGLQFLFEYFSETQRNKGNFPGRFSGRQFSNSRSEMNVSTLELGDSALYLCASSLGGSDSNQPQHFGDGTRLSIL.